This T cell receptor beta chain was sequenced during a study of PD-1 and CTLA-4 blockade in melanoma. The table came from immunoSEQ multiplex PCR; TCRdb's copy has only in-frame clones and leaves some out. The sample lists under 40,000 clones; roughly 90% were seen once. V lost 0 bases and J 4 bases, leaving 9 bases between the germline ends. The germline V gene has CDR1 SQVTM and CDR2 ANQGSEA. CDR3 length equals 13 residues. This receptor was obtained from a human donor with melanoma. The source was CD8+ T cells from peripheral blood, collected from a patient given anti-PD-1 treatment. The genes are TRBV29-1 and TRBJ1-2, with D uncertain. The CDR3 sequence: CSVEDRELYGYTF. The DNA of the CDR3 is TGCAGCGTTGAAGACCGTGAACTCTATGGCTACACCTTC.